The present entry profiles one TCR beta chain with its context. Antigen: not known. While unrecorded immune exposures were likely, the donors were nominally healthy when sampled. These data are taken from a study of cytomegalovirus exposure and HLA in healthy donors. 13 Jbeta primers and 60 Vbeta primers were used for the PCR. TCRdb's table, derived via immunoSEQ multiplex PCR, lists solely in-frame clones and lacks some. This sample has 150,000 to 200,000 clones, with about 82% found just once. The germline CDR1 and CDR2 sequences are SGHRS and YFSETQ. Trimming stripped 2 bases from V and 6 bases from J, with 12 bases between. This CDR3 comprises 14 residues. Findings and caveats of the study: Some V segments, including TRBV6-2 and TRBV6-3, were excluded as indistinguishable. While the bulk of TCR sequences proved rare, some public TCRs turned up in many donors.

This chain links TRBV5-1 with TRBJ1-5, with D hard to call. This sequence originates from a male donor in good health and CMV-seronegative. Sequenced input: PBMCs. The CDR3 nucleotides are TGCGCCAGCAGCTTCGGAGGGCGCGGTCAGCCCCAGCATTTT. Encoded protein: CASSFGGRGQPQHF.